The 8 T cell receptor beta chains below all came from one sample that was sequenced in a study of beta chain features in type 1 diabetes. General observations from the study: Type 1 diabetes patients had moderately but significantly shorter TCRB CDR3s in all four CD4+ subsets.

Their target antigens are unknown. Expressed TCRB transcripts were sequenced because the isolated RNA had all been reverse transcribed beforehand. Produced via immunoSEQ multiplex PCR; TCRdb's table is partial and in-frame only. The data show about 390,000 clones, 8% to 10% seen once. The sequencing sample was made of central memory CD4+ T cells from blood. These receptors were taken from a young man with type 1 diabetes.

The chain recombines TRBV28 with TRBJ2-1; the D gene is possibly TRBD2 (6 bases). Deletions cut 5 bases from V and 0 bases from J, with 20 bases between. CDR1 and CDR2 (germline): MDHEN, SYDVKM. This CDR3 is 18 amino acids long. The chain's CDR3 is CASSTGRSGSSSYNEQFF. The CDR3 coding sequence is TGTGCCAGCAGTACCGGGAGAAGCGGATCCAGCTCCTACAATGAGCAGTTCTTC.

The chain joins TRBV29-1 to TRBJ2-7; 8 positions agree with TRBD1. Germline values: CDR1 SQVTM, CDR2 ANQGSEA. This CDR3 contains 12 residues. V lost 7 bases, J lost 2 bases, and 4 bases stayed unmatched. The CDR3 is CSARQGTYEQYF. DNA of the CDR3: TGCAGCGCTCGACAGGGGACCTACGAGCAGTACTTC.

The chain joins TRBV2 to TRBJ2-5; TRBD1 or TRBD2 may be the D gene (6 bases each). V was cut by 6 bases and J by 11 bases, with 22 bases left in between. The CDR3 sequence is 14 residues long. Germline V gene sequence: CDR1 SNHLY, CDR2 FYNNEI. CDR3 sequence reads: CASSLQGPPGEQYF. DNA for the CDR3: TGTGCCAGCAGCCTACAGGGACCTCCGGGGGAGCAGTACTTC.

CDR3 sequence: CASSQGIRGVGTNEKLFF. DNA of the CDR3: TGCGCCAGCAGCCAAGGGATTCGGGGGGTGGGGACTAATGAAAAACTGTTTTTT. The rearrangement joins TRBV4-1 to TRBJ1-4; D perhaps matches TRBD1 (5 bases). Trimming pared 1 base from V and 2 bases from J, leaving 17 bases between. Looked up from germline, CDR1 is MGHRA and CDR2 is YSYEKL. The CDR3 extends over 18 amino acids.

The V and J genes are TRBV6-1 and TRBJ1-4; 7 nucleotides match TRBD1. The V gene end was trimmed by 5 bases and the J gene end by 7 bases; junction bases not matched to a gene: 10. There are 15 residues in the CDR3. Germline V gene lookup returns CDR1 MNHNS and CDR2 SASEGT. The CDR3, as DNA: TGTGCCAGCAGTCCGAACAGGGGCTTCGGTGAAAAACTGTTTTTT. Translated, it gives CASSPNRGFGEKLFF.

CDR3 nucleotides: TGTGCCATCCTAACAGGGAGTTGGGGTTCACCCCTCCACTTT. Translation gives CAILTGSWGSPLHF. The chain joins TRBV2 to TRBJ1-6; tentative D call: TRBD1 (6 bases). This CDR3 is built from 14 residues. The V end was cut by 10 bases, the J end by 9 bases, with 19 bases between. The germline V gene has CDR1 SNHLY and CDR2 FYNNEI.

On this clone: This sample also contains other DNA sequences that code for the same CDR3. The chain employs TRBV5-6 and TRBJ1-2, with TRBD1 matching 7 bases. The CDR3 is 12 amino acids. Germline V gene lookup returns CDR1 SGHDT and CDR2 YYEEEE. Losses at the gene ends were 0 bases for V and 8 bases for J; bases not matched to a gene: 1. The chain's CDR3 is CASSLGQGGYTF. DNA for the CDR3: TGTGCCAGCAGCTTGGGACAGGGAGGCTACACCTTC.

V and J are TRBV19 and TRBJ2-7; D might be TRBD1 or TRBD2, each matching 5 bases. Germline loops: CDR1 LNHDA, CDR2 SQIVND (reference sequence). This CDR3 region has 16 residues. With 5 bases removed from V and 3 bases from J, the gap between germline ends came to 20 bases. This CDR3 reads CASSPRRDRSLYEQYF. CDR3 DNA: TGTGCCAGTAGTCCACGCCGGGACCGCTCCCTCTACGAGCAGTACTTC.